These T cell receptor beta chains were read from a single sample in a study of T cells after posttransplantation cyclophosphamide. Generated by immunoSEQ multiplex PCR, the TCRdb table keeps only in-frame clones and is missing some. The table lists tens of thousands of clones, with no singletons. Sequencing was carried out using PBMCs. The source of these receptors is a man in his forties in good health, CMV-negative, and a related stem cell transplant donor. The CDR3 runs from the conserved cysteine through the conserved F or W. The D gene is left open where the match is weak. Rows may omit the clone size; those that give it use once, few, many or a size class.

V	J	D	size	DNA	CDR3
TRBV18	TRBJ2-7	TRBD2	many	TGTGCCAGCTCACCACCTCAGGGACTAGCTGACGAGCAGTACTTC	CASSPPQGLADEQYF
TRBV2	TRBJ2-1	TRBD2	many	TGTGCCAGCAGTGAAGTACGCGTCGGGAGGAGGGATGAGCAGTTCTTC	CASSEVRVGRRDEQFF
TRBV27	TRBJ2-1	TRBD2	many	TGTGCCAGCAGTAGGACTAGCTCTTTGATCCGTGAGCAGTTCTTC	CASSRTSSLIREQFF
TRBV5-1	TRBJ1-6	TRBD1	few	TGCGCCAGCAGCAGGGACAGGGGGACGGGATCACCCCTCCACTTT	CASSRDRGTGSPLHF
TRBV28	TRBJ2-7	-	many	TGTGCCACCGTCGAGGCCGGAGGGTCCTACGAGCAGTACTTC	CATVEAGGSYEQYF
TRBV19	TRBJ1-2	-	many	TGTGCCAGTAGAATTTCAGATGGCTACACCTTC	CASRISDGYTF
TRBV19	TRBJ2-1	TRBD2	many	TGTGCCAGTTACCGACTAGCCAGGACCTACAATGAGCAGTTCTTC	CASYRLARTYNEQFF
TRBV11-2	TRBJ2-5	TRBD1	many	TGTGCCAGCAGCCGGACAGGGCAAGAGACCCAGTACTTC	CASSRTGQETQYF
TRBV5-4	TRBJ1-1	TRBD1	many	TGTGCCAGCAGCTTGGCCTGGGACAGGGAGGAGACTGAAGCTTTCTTT	CASSLAWDREETEAFF
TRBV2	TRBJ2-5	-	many	TGTGCCAGCACCAATAGAGAGACCCAGTACTTC	CASTNRETQYF
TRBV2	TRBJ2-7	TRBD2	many	TGTGCCAGCCTGCGCTTTACTAGCGGGGACCTACCGGGGGAGTACGAGCAGTACTTC	CASLRFTSGDLPGEYEQYF
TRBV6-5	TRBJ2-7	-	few	TGTGCCGGGGGTCGACAGGGACTCTCCTACGAGCAGTACTTC	CAGGRQGLSYEQYF
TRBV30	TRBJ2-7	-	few	TGTGCCTGGAGTAGGGCAGGAGAGGGCCACGAGCAGTACTTC	CAWSRAGEGHEQYF
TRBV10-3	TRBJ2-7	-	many	TGTGCCATCAAATTGGACAGCCACGAGCAGTACTTC	CAIKLDSHEQYF
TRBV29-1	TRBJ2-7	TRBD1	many	TGCAGCGTGGGGACAGGCGAGCAGTACTTC	CSVGTGEQYF
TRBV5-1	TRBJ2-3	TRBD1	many	TGCGCCAGCAGCTTGGAGGCAGGGGGTGATACGCAGTATTTT	CASSLEAGGDTQYF
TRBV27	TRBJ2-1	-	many	TGTGCCAGCAGTTTCGGGAACAATGAGCAGTTCTTC	CASSFGNNEQFF
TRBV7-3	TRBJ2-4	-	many	TGTGCCAGCAGCCCCGGGCGGGGTCAAAACATTCAGTACTTC	CASSPGRGQNIQYF
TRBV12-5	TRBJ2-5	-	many	TGTGCTAGTGGTTTGGGAGGGATGGGGGAGACCCAGTACTTC	CASGLGGMGETQYF
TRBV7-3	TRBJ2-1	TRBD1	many	TGTGCCAGCAGCTTCCTTGGGACAGGGGGAGAAAAGTTCTTC	CASSFLGTGGEKFF
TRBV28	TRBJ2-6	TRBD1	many	TGTGCCAGCAGCACCCGGGACAGGGCGTTAGGGGCCAACGTCCTGACTTTC	CASSTRDRALGANVLTF
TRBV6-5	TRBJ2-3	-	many	TGTGCCAGCAGCCCCCCAAGCCGGGGTACGCAGTATTTT	CASSPPSRGTQYF
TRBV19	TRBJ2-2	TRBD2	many	TGTGCCAGTAGTATCCGGGACTATAGAAACACCGGGGAGCTGTTTTTT	CASSIRDYRNTGELFF
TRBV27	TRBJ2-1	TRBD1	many	TGTGCCAGCACGGACAGGAGCCCTAATGAGCAGTTCTTC	CASTDRSPNEQFF
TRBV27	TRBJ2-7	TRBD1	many	TGTGCCAGCAGCCCAGACAGGGCCCACGAGCAGTACTTC	CASSPDRAHEQYF
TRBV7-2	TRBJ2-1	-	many	TGTGCCAGCAGCTCGAAACCCGTGCGGTCCCGACTCGAGGAGCAGTTCTTC	CASSSKPVRSRLEEQFF
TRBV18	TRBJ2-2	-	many	TGTGCCAGCTCACCAACAGGCAGAACGAACACCGGGGAGCTGTTTTTT	CASSPTGRTNTGELFF
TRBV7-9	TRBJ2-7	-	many	TGTGCCAGCAGCTTAGGAGGGTGGATCGCCTACGAGCAGTACTTC	CASSLGGWIAYEQYF
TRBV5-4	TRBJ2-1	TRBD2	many	TGTGCCAGCAGTTTAGCGGGAGGGCCTATTGGGAATGAGCAGTTCTTC	CASSLAGGPIGNEQFF
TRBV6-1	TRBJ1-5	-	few	TGTGCCAGCAGTCTTGGCAGGAATCAGCCCCAGCATTTT	CASSLGRNQPQHF
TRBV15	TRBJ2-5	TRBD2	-	TGTGCCACCAGCCAACGTGCTAGCGGGATTCGCGAGACCCAGTACTTC	CATSQRASGIRETQYF
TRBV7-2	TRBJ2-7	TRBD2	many	TGTGCCAGCAGCTCTACTAGCGGGACGTCCTACGAGCAGTACTTC	CASSSTSGTSYEQYF